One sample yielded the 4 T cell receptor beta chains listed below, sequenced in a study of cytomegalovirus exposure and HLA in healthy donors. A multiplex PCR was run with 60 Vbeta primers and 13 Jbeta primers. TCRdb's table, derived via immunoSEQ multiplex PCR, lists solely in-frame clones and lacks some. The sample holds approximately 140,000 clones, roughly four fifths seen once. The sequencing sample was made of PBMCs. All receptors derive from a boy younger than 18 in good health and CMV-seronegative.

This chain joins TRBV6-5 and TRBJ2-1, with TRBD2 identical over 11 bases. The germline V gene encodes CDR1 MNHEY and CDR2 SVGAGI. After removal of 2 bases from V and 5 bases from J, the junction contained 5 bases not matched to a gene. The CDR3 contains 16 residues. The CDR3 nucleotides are TGTGCCAGCAGTTACCCAGGGACTAGCGGTAACAATGAGCAGTTCTTC. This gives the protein CASSYPGTSGNNEQFF.

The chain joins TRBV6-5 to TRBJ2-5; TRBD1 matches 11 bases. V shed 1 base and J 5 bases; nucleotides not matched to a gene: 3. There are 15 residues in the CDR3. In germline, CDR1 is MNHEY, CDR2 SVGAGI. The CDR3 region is CASSYLDRGRETQYF. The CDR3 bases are TGTGCCAGCAGTTACTTGGACAGGGGGCGTGAGACCCAGTACTTC.

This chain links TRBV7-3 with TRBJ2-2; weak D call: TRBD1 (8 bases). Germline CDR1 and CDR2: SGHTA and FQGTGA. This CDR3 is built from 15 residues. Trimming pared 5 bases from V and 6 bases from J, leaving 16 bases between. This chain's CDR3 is CASSPRQGRAGELFF. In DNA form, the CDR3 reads TGTGCCAGCAGCCCCCGACAGGGGAGGGCCGGGGAGCTGTTTTTT.

CDR3 bases: TGTGCCAGCAGCCAAACGACTAGCGGGTACGAGCAGTACTTC. Encoded protein: CASSQTTSGYEQYF. The V and J genes are TRBV7-9 and TRBJ2-7, with 10 bases aligning to TRBD2. The CDR3 is made up of 14 amino acids. Germline trimming cut 5 bases from V and 4 bases from J; bases unmatched to any gene: 5. Germline-derived CDR1 and CDR2 are SEHNR and FQNEAQ (reference sequence).